This record covers a single T cell receptor (beta chain). In the original workflow: Reference gene primer amplification yielded estimated nucleated cell counts. Sequencing was performed with immunoSEQ multiplex PCR; in TCRdb, only in-frame clones are kept and a portion is missing. D and trimming were read from the DNA, whereas the V and J calls and clone size are those reported in that table. The sample records about 34,000 clones, about 80% being singletons. V was pared by 7 bases and J by 9 bases, with 16 bases between. This CDR3 is 13 amino acids long. Germline V lookup: CDR1 SNHLY, CDR2 FYNNEI. The sample is drawn from a study of blood T cell repertoires in COVID-19. In the study overall: Whether acute or convalescent, the COVID-19 samples came from the United States, Italy and Spain. PBMCs, B-cell-depleted T cells, or T cells provided the cDNA or gDNA that made up the material.

Sequenced input: peripheral blood. The source is a man older than 75 with acute or convalescent COVID-19. The V call is TRBV2, the J call TRBJ2-1; possibly TRBD2 for D (6 bases). The chain's CDR3 is CASIEEGWGEQFF. The CDR3 DNA is TGTGCCAGCATCGAGGAGGGCTGGGGTGAGCAGTTCTTC.